Listed below are T cell receptor beta chains from one sample, sequenced in a study of blood T cell repertoires in COVID-19. Produced via immunoSEQ multiplex PCR; TCRdb's table is partial and in-frame only. Among 300,000 to 450,000 clones listed, over 85% were seen once. Sequencing was done on a sample of peripheral blood. These receptor sequences come from a woman aged 60-75 years with COVID-19, enrolled during active disease. Each CDR3 is given without its conserved first and last residue.

v_call: TRBV2
j_call: TRBJ1-2
cdr3_aa: ASSSFGTKGYGYT

v_call: TRBV14
j_call: TRBJ1-1
cdr3_aa: ASSQASGKNTEAF

v_call: TRBV5-1
j_call: TRBJ1-1
cdr3_aa: ASSPGIEAF

v_call: TRBV14
j_call: TRBJ1-1
cdr3_aa: ASSRGDRGREWTEAF

v_call: TRBV4-2
j_call: TRBJ1-6
cdr3_aa: ASSHSDRNTYNSPLH

v_call: TRBV19
j_call: TRBJ1-2
cdr3_aa: ASTTGQANYGYT

v_call: TRBV10-3
j_call: TRBJ1-4
cdr3_aa: AISDPGATNEKLF

v_call: TRBV6-2/TRBV6-3
j_call: TRBJ1-1
cdr3_aa: ASSAMGQTEAF

v_call: TRBV19
j_call: TRBJ2-5
cdr3_aa: ASGEPGQPD

v_call: TRBV2
j_call: TRBJ1-4
cdr3_aa: ASSLTGVDEKLF

v_call: TRBV5-4
j_call: TRBJ2-3
cdr3_aa: ASMSGGGAVDTQY

v_call: TRBV7-8
j_call: TRBJ1-1
cdr3_aa: ASSRVTLNTEAF

v_call: TRBV6-5
j_call: TRBJ2-6
cdr3_aa: ASSTHSGANVLT

v_call: TRBV25-1
j_call: TRBJ1-2
cdr3_aa: ASSVQGYGYT

v_call: TRBV4-1
j_call: TRBJ1-4
cdr3_aa: ASRRTGDSNEKLF

v_call: TRBV24-1
j_call: TRBJ1-6
cdr3_aa: ATSDTRTGKNSPLH

v_call: TRBV7-2
j_call: TRBJ2-2
cdr3_aa: ASSLAPAGDNFGRTGELF

v_call: TRBV7-9
j_call: TRBJ1-5
cdr3_aa: ASSGQGDQPQH

v_call: TRBV7-8
j_call: TRBJ1-5
cdr3_aa: ASSPWEGQGNQPQH

v_call: TRBV30
j_call: TRBJ1-3
cdr3_aa: AWSSGSGNTIY

v_call: TRBV4-1
j_call: TRBJ1-1
cdr3_aa: ASSQGGGSVGTEAF

v_call: TRBV30
j_call: TRBJ2-3
cdr3_aa: AWSAARGTQY

v_call: TRBV11-2
j_call: TRBJ1-5
cdr3_aa: ASSLAPGDQPQH

v_call: TRBV11-2
j_call: TRBJ1-4
cdr3_aa: ASSIRGGDEKLF

v_call: TRBV5-4
j_call: TRBJ1-4
cdr3_aa: ASSPDRVEKLF

v_call: TRBV11-2
j_call: TRBJ2-1
cdr3_aa: ASSLDRERNEQF

v_call: TRBV18
j_call: TRBJ1-1
cdr3_aa: ASSRGQGNTEAF

v_call: TRBV5-5
j_call: TRBJ2-7
cdr3_aa: ASRRRVTYEQY

v_call: TRBV11-2
j_call: TRBJ1-2
cdr3_aa: ASSLSTGTYGYT

v_call: TRBV9
j_call: TRBJ2-1
cdr3_aa: ASSVVAGVPRF

v_call: TRBV28
j_call: TRBJ2-2
cdr3_aa: ASSPPLRGGGTGELF

v_call: TRBV7-9
j_call: TRBJ2-7
cdr3_aa: ASSRPGVELEQY

v_call: TRBV9
j_call: TRBJ2-3
cdr3_aa: ASSPRTSGGDTQY

v_call: TRBV2
j_call: TRBJ1-2
cdr3_aa: ASSERRDGYT

v_call: TRBV5-1
j_call: TRBJ2-5
cdr3_aa: ASSGLGQQQETQY

v_call: TRBV5-1
j_call: TRBJ2-7
cdr3_aa: ASSGDTHPSYEQY

v_call: TRBV6-6
j_call: TRBJ2-7
cdr3_aa: ASKGQGNSYEQY

v_call: TRBV7-9
j_call: TRBJ1-1
cdr3_aa: ASSFGSRGLTEAF

v_call: TRBV18
j_call: TRBJ1-4
cdr3_aa: ASSRAQGAGEKLF

v_call: TRBV9
j_call: TRBJ2-1
cdr3_aa: ASSYGTSGSSYNEQF